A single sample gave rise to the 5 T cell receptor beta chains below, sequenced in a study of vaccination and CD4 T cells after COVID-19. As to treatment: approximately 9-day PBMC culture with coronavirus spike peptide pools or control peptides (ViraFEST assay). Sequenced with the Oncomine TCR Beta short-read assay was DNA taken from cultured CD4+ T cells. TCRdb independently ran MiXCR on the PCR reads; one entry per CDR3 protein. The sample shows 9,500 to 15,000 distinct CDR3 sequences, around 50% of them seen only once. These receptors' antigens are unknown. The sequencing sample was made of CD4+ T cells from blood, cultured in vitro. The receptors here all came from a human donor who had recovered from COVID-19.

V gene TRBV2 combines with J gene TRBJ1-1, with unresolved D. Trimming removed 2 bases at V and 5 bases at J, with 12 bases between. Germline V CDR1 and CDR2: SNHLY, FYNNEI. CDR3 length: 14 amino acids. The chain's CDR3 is CASSESRAGTEAFF. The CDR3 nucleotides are TGTGCCAGCAGTGAATCCCGGGCTGGGACTGAAGCTTTCTTT.

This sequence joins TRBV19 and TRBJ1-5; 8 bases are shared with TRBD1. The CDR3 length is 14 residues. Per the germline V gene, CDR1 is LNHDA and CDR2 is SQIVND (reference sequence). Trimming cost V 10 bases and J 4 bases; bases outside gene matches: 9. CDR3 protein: CATYGQGWNQPQHF. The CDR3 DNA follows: TGTGCCACCTACGGACAGGGCTGGAATCAGCCCCAGCATTTT.

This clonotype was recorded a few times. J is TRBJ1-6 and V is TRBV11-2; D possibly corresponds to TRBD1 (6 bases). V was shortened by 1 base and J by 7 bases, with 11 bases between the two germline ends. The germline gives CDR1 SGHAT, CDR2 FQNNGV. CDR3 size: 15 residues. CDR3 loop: CASSLAGDQNSPLHF. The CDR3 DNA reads TGTGCCAGCAGCTTAGCAGGGGATCAGAATTCACCCCTCCACTTT.

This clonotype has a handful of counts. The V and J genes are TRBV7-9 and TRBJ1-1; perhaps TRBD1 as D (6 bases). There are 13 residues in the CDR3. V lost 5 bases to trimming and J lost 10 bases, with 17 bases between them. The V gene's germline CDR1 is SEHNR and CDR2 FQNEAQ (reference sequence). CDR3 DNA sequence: TGTGCCAGCAGCACCGGGACAAAAGGGGGAGCTTTCTTT. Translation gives CASSTGTKGGAFF.

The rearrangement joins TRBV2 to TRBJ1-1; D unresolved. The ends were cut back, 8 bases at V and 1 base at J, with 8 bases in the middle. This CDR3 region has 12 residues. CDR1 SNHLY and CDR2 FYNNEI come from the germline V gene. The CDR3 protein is CASGQTNTEAFF. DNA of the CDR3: TGTGCCAGCGGCCAGACGAACACTGAAGCTTTCTTT.